This entry lists 15 T cell receptor beta chains sequenced from one sample in a study of blood T cell repertoires in COVID-19. Repertoires were generated with immunoSEQ multiplex PCR, while TCRdb's copy carries only in-frame clones and drops some. The sample contains tens of thousands of clones, about 88% of which appear only once. The source material was peripheral blood. The receptors were sampled from a man aged 55 to 70 with acute or convalescent COVID-19.

This rearrangement joins TRBV5-1 to TRBJ1-2; D uncertain. Germline V gives CDR1 SGHRS, CDR2 YFSETQ. CDR3 length equals 14 residues. Deletions cut 4 bases from V and 4 bases from J, with 14 bases between. CDR3: CASSQQPGGYGYTF. The DNA for the CDR3 is TGCGCCAGCAGCCAACAACCCGGCGGCTATGGCTACACCTTC. The full variable domain, in which reference TRBV5-1 and TRBJ1-2 provide the parts outside the CDR3, is KAGVTQTPRYLIKTRGQQVTLSCSPISGHRSVSWYQQTPGQGLQFLFEYFSETQRNKGNFPGRFSGRQFSNSRSEMNVSTLELGDSALYLCASSQQPGGYGYTFGSGTRLTVV.

The CDR3 DNA follows: TGTGCCAGCAGGATACAGGGGAGGGGGGAGCTGTTTTTT. It encodes CASRIQGRGELFF. The chain has TRBV6-5 and TRBJ2-2, with D maybe TRBD1 (7 bases). This CDR3 region has 13 residues. Deletions cut 6 bases from V and 8 bases from J, with 13 bases between. The germline V gene has CDR1 MNHEY and CDR2 SVGAGI.

CDR3 nucleotide sequence: TGCGCCAGCAGTGAACATGACAGGGCAGGCGAGCAGTACTTC. Translating it yields CASSEHDRAGEQYF. The gene calls are TRBV10-2 and TRBJ2-7; 7 nucleotides match TRBD1. The J segment lost 6 bases and the V segment lost 3 bases, leaving 8 bases of the junction unmatched. The CDR3 loop spans 14 amino acids. CDR1 and CDR2 (germline): WSHSY, SAAADI.

This chain links TRBV2 with TRBJ2-1, with D unclear. The CDR3 runs 16 residues. Trimming left V 3 bases short and J 1 base short, with 13 bases between. Germline V gene data show CDR1 as SNHLY and CDR2 as FYNNEI. The CDR3 sequence is CASSDVRSRSYNEQFF. The CDR3 coding sequence is TGTGCCAGCAGTGATGTCCGATCGCGGTCCTACAATGAGCAGTTCTTC.

The chain combines TRBV6-5 with TRBJ2-2; D uncertain. V was clipped by 4 bases and J by 3 bases, with 12 bases between them. Germline CDR1 and CDR2: MNHEY and SVGAGI. The CDR3 spans 15 residues. The CDR3 sequence is CASSSGWKDTGELFF. The CDR3 nucleotides read TGTGCCAGCAGTTCCGGGTGGAAGGACACCGGGGAGCTGTTTTTT.

The chain links TRBV2 to TRBJ1-5, with 10 bases matching TRBD1. Per germline, CDR1 SNHLY and CDR2 FYNNEI. The CDR3 is 12 amino acids. Unmatched junction bases numbered 3, after V lost 1 base and J lost 15 bases. CDR3 nucleotides: TGTGCCAGCAGTGAAGTGGGACAGGGGAGGCATTTT. Translated, it gives CASSEVGQGRHF.

This clone appeared a single time. The chain's CDR3 is CASSARIQDEQYF. The CDR3, as DNA: TGTGCCAGCAGCGCTAGGATACAGGACGAGCAGTACTTC. The gene calls are TRBV9 and TRBJ2-7, with D perhaps TRBD1 (5 bases). Germline loops: CDR1 SGDLS, CDR2 YYNGEE. The CDR3 runs 13 residues. Trimming took 3 bases from V and 5 from J, leaving 12 bases between them. The full variable domain, in which reference TRBV9 and TRBJ2-7 provide the parts outside the CDR3, is DSGVTQTPKHLITATGQRVTLRCSPRSGDLSVYWYQQSLDQGLQFLIQYYNGEERAKGNILERFSAQQFPDLHSELNLSSLELGDSALYFCASSARIQDEQYFGPGTRLTVT.

The J gene is TRBJ2-7, the V gene TRBV7-9, with D possibly being TRBD2 (5 bases). The germline V gene encodes CDR1 SEHNR and CDR2 FQNEAQ (reference sequence). The CDR3 loop spans 13 amino acids. The germline V and J ends were trimmed by 8 bases and 3 bases, with 14 bases remaining between them. For the CDR3, the DNA is TGTGCCAGCTCCATGGGTCGGGGCTACGAGCAGTACTTC. The encoded protein is CASSMGRGYEQYF.

The rearrangement joins TRBV14 to TRBJ1-1; tentatively, D is TRBD1 (6 bases). The germline V and J ends were trimmed by 2 bases and 1 base, with 11 bases remaining between them. This CDR3 has 15 residues. CDR1 and CDR2 (germline): SGHDN, FVKESK. For the CDR3, the DNA is TGTGCCAGCAGCCAAACAGGGACGGGGAACACTGAAGCTTTCTTT. The encoded protein is CASSQTGTGNTEAFF.

The J gene is TRBJ1-2, the V gene TRBV2; D is possibly TRBD1 (6 bases). Trimming removed 3 bases at V and 8 bases at J, with 13 bases between. Germline CDR1 SNHLY, CDR2 FYNNEI. The CDR3 is 13 residues long. CDR3 region: CASSDQGQGGYTF. The CDR3 coding sequence is TGTGCCAGCAGTGATCAGGGGCAAGGCGGCTACACCTTC.

The V call is TRBV4-1, the J call TRBJ1-1; D gene uncertain. Germline values: CDR1 MGHRA, CDR2 YSYEKL. This CDR3 contains 16 residues. V was clipped by 0 bases and J by 0 bases, with 11 bases between them. The CDR3 loop is CASSQDQNRMNTEAFF. Written as DNA, the CDR3 is TGCGCCAGCAGCCAAGATCAAAACAGAATGAACACTGAAGCTTTCTTT.

The rearrangement uses TRBV24-1 and TRBJ1-4, with D perhaps TRBD1 (5 bases). V lost 4 bases and J lost 5, with 13 bases in between. Looked up from germline, CDR1 is KGHDR and CDR2 is SFDVKD. The CDR3 is 15 residues long. CDR3: CATSDPSTGNEKLFF. The CDR3 DNA is TGTGCCACCAGTGACCCGTCAACAGGAAATGAAAAACTGTTTTTT.

The chain uses TRBV7-9 and TRBJ1-5; TRBD1 matches at 9 bases. The CDR3 sequence is 17 residues long. Germline V gene lookup returns CDR1 SEHNR and CDR2 FQNEAQ (reference sequence). The V gene end was trimmed by 5 bases and the J gene end by 5 bases; junction bases not matched to a gene: 13. DNA of the CDR3: TGTGCCAGCAGCCCATGGTACGGGACAGGGAGGGATCAGCCCCAGCATTTT. The encoded protein is CASSPWYGTGRDQPQHF.

The chain recombines TRBV2 with TRBJ1-4; D might be TRBD1 (5 bases). CDR1 and CDR2 (germline): SNHLY, FYNNEI. Trimming took off 4 bases at V and 4 bases at J, with 13 bases between the two ends. The CDR3 extends over 15 amino acids. CDR3: CASSVGAGFNEKLFF. CDR3 sequence (DNA): TGTGCCAGCAGTGTTGGGGCAGGTTTTAATGAAAAACTGTTTTTT.

V is TRBV5-1 and J is TRBJ2-5, with D perhaps TRBD1 (6 bases). Germline lookup yields CDR1 SGHRS and CDR2 YFSETQ. The CDR3 totals 14 residues. Trimming removed 4 bases from V and 7 bases from J, with 17 bases in between. The CDR3 spells CASSPRTERGTQYF. CDR3 nucleotide sequence: TGCGCCAGCAGCCCGCGGACAGAGAGGGGGACCCAGTACTTC.